The 12 T cell receptor beta chains presented below share a single source sample, sequenced in a study of control samples from healthy donors and cancer patients. The protocol was immunoSEQ multiplex PCR, while the TCRdb copy is restricted to in-frame clones and leaves out a portion. The sample has roughly 150,000 clones; roughly 93% are singletons. Specimen: blood. The receptors come from a middle-aged man in good health.

The gene calls are TRBV3-1 (or the pseudogene TRBV3-2) and TRBJ2-7; D not resolved. Deletions cut 2 bases from V and 3 bases from J, with 5 bases between. Germline V gives CDR1 LGHDT, CDR2 YNNKEL (reference sequence). This CDR3 comprises 12 residues. The CDR3 loop reads CASSQRSYEQYF. CDR3 sequence (DNA): TGTGCCAGCAGCCAAAGAAGCTACGAGCAGTACTTC.

The chain joins TRBV27 to TRBJ1-1, with D uncertain. V lost 5 bases and J lost 1, with 8 bases in between. This CDR3 has 13 amino acids. Germline CDR1 and CDR2: MNHEY and SMNVEV (reference sequence). The CDR3 protein is CASSPRQNTEAFF. CDR3 coding DNA: TGTGCCAGCAGTCCTAGACAGAACACTGAAGCTTTCTTT.

The gene calls are TRBV5-1 and TRBJ1-2; 7 bases fit TRBD1. V was clipped by 4 bases and J by 3 bases; unmatched bases: 3. From germline, CDR1 is SGHRS and CDR2 YFSETQ. The CDR3 is 13 amino acids. CDR3 bases: TGCGCCAGCAGCAGACAGGGTGACTATGGCTACACCTTC. Translation: CASSRQGDYGYTF.

The chain employs TRBV19 and TRBJ1-2, with D uncertain. CDR1 and CDR2 from the germline V gene are LNHDA and SQIVND (reference sequence). The CDR3 spans 13 residues. Trimming took off 3 bases at V and 3 bases at J, with 8 bases between the two ends. The CDR3 loop reads CASSINTDYGYTF. The DNA of the CDR3 is TGTGCCAGTAGTATTAACACGGACTATGGCTACACCTTC.

This clone was seen a single time. The gene calls are TRBV11-2 and TRBJ2-3, with no clear D. The V gene lost 5 bases and the J gene lost 6 bases, with 15 bases spanning the gap. Germline CDR1 is SGHAT and CDR2 is FQNNGV. CDR3 length equals 14 residues. This CDR3 is CASSLSFPTDTQYF. The CDR3 nucleotides are TGTGCCAGCAGCCTTAGCTTCCCCACCGATACGCAGTATTTT.

The gene calls are TRBV19 and TRBJ1-1, with 10 bases lining up with TRBD1. The trim removed 7 bases at V and 1 base at J, leaving 6 bases unmatched. The CDR3 runs 15 residues. The germline CDR1 and CDR2 sequences are LNHDA and SQIVND (reference sequence). CDR3 in DNA: TGTGCCAGTAAGTGGGGGACAGGGGAGAACACTGAAGCTTTCTTT. Translating it yields CASKWGTGENTEAFF. The whole variable domain, filled in from reference TRBV19 and TRBJ1-1, reads DGGITQSPKYLFRKEGQNVTLSCEQNLNHDAMYWYRQDPGQGLRLIYYSQIVNDFQKGDIAEGYSVSREKKESFPLTVTSAQKNPTAFYLCASKWGTGENTEAFFGQGTRLTVV.

This clone was counted only a few times. The gene calls are TRBV6-2 or TRBV6-3 and TRBJ2-7; D is tentatively TRBD1 or TRBD2 (5 bases each). Trimming removed 5 bases at V and 4 bases at J, with 15 bases between. The CDR3 is made up of 14 amino acids. CDR1 is MNHEY, CDR2 SVGEGT, per germline. CDR3 in DNA: TGTGCCAGCAGTAATTCCGGGACGGCATACGAGCAGTACTTC. This gives the protein CASSNSGTAYEQYF.

The CDR3 loop is CATGEDTEAFF. The CDR3 DNA sequence: TGTGCCACCGGGGAGGACACTGAAGCTTTCTTT. V usage is TRBV15 and J usage is TRBJ1-1, with unresolved D. Per germline, CDR1 LNHNV and CDR2 YYDKDF (reference sequence). The germline V and J ends were trimmed by 8 bases and 3 bases, with 7 bases remaining between them. CDR3 size: 11 residues.

The V call is TRBV25-1, the J call TRBJ1-2; the D gene is possibly TRBD1 (5 bases). This CDR3 comprises 15 residues. Germline V gene sequence: CDR1 MGHDK, CDR2 SYGVNS. V was clipped by 6 bases and J by 5 bases, with 19 bases between them. The CDR3 region has the DNA TGTGCCAGCAGATCATCAAGCCGATCAGGGTATGGCTACACCTTC. Amino acids: CASRSSSRSGYGYTF.

The chain combines TRBV15 with TRBJ1-4; TRBD1 might be the D (5 bases). Germline V gives CDR1 LNHNV, CDR2 YYDKDF (reference sequence). The V gene lost 11 bases and the J gene lost 0 bases, with 7 bases spanning the gap. The CDR3 length is 12 residues. The CDR3 bases are TGTGCCGTACAGGCAACTAATGAAAAACTGTTTTTT. Protein product: CAVQATNEKLFF.

This clone was picked up one time. The CDR3 region is CASSQTLSYEQYF. The CDR3 DNA sequence: TGTGCCAGCAGCCAAACCCTGTCCTACGAGCAGTACTTC. V gene TRBV11-2 combines with J gene TRBJ2-7; D is unclear. V was cut by 5 bases and J by 1 base, with 9 bases left in between. This CDR3 has 13 residues. Germline V gene sequence: CDR1 SGHAT, CDR2 FQNNGV.

A single count supports this clone. The V call is TRBV27, the J call TRBJ2-1; TRBD2 matches 16 bases. Germline-derived CDR1 and CDR2 are MNHEY and SMNVEV (reference sequence). The CDR3 totals 17 residues. J gave up 7 bases and V 6 bases, and 9 bases lay outside the gene matches. The CDR3 sequence is CASRRGTSGRAWNEQFF. As DNA, the CDR3 is TGTGCCAGCAGACGAGGGACTAGCGGGAGGGCCTGGAATGAGCAGTTCTTC.